These 4 T cell receptor beta chains came from one sample sequenced in a study of patients and donors after allogeneic stem cell transplantation. TCRdb ran MiXCR on the RT-PCR reads and lists one entry per CDR3 protein. The data hold about 200,000 distinct CDR3 sequences, with roughly two fifths observed a single time. Sequencing was carried out using blood, either unsorted or a sorted T cell fraction (not recorded which). The receptors were gathered from a human donor who was either an allogeneic HSCT recipient or a stem cell or donor lymphocyte infusion donor (not recorded which). It is not recorded whose cells these are; they may come from a transplant donor.

J is TRBJ2-1 and V is TRBV7-7; 9 bases map to TRBD2. The CDR3 totals 15 residues. V was pared by 5 bases and J by 7 bases, with 9 bases of the junction left unmatched. CDR1 and CDR2 (germline): SSHAT, FNYEAQ (reference sequence). This CDR3 is CASSPGLATMNEQFF. CDR3 nucleotide sequence: TGTGCCAGCAGCCCCGGACTAGCGACAATGAATGAGCAGTTCTTC.

The chain carries TRBV5-1 and TRBJ1-2; 8 positions match TRBD1. J lost 6 bases, V lost 3 bases, and 7 bases had no gene match. This CDR3 contains 14 residues. CDR1 and CDR2 from the germline V gene are SGHRS and YFSETQ. The CDR3 reads CASSSSGGADGYTF. The CDR3 nucleotides read TGCGCCAGCAGCTCCTCAGGGGGCGCAGATGGCTACACCTTC.

The V gene is TRBV3-1, the J gene TRBJ2-1, with 7 bases aligning to TRBD1. Per germline, CDR1 LGHDT and CDR2 YNNKEL (reference sequence). This CDR3 contains 15 residues. With 3 bases clipped from V and 4 bases from J, the junction kept 6 bases outside the gene matches. The CDR3 nucleotides read TGTGCCAGCAGCCAGGGACAGCAACTTTACAATGAGCAGTTCTTC. As protein: CASSQGQQLYNEQFF.

The chain employs TRBV7-8 and TRBJ2-2; D is unclear. Trimming took 5 bases from V and 9 from J, leaving 10 bases between them. From germline, CDR1 is SGHVS and CDR2 FQNEAQ. The CDR3 consists of 12 residues. The CDR3: CASSQTGRELFF. The CDR3 bases are TGTGCCAGCAGCCAGACTGGCCGGGAGCTGTTTTTT.